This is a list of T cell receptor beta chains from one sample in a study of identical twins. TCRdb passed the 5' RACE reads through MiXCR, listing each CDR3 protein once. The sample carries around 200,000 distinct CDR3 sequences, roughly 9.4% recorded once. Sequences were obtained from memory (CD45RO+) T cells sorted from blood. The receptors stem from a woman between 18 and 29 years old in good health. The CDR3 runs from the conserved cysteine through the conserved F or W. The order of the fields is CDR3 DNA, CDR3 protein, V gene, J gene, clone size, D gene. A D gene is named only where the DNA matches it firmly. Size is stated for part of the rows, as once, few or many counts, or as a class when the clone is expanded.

DNA: TGCAGTGCTAGTTTGGCTGGGGAGCAGTTCTTC; CDR3: CSASLAGEQFF; V: TRBV20-1; J: TRBJ2-1; size: few; D: NA
DNA: TGTGCCAGCAGTTACTCCGAAAGCAGGGGCTGGGGCTATGGCTACACCTTC; CDR3: CASSYSESRGWGYGYTF; V: TRBV6-5; J: TRBJ1-2; size: NA; D: NA
DNA: TGTGCCAGCAGCCAAGAGTTGACTAGCCAGTTCTTC; CDR3: CASSQELTSQFF; V: TRBV3-1; J: TRBJ2-1; size: NA; D: TRBD2
DNA: TGTGCCATCAGTGACAACTCTGGAAACACCATATATTTT; CDR3: CAISDNSGNTIYF; V: TRBV10-3; J: TRBJ1-3; size: few; D: NA
DNA: TGTGCCAGCAGCTTCTACCAATCTAGCACAGATACGCAGTATTTT; CDR3: CASSFYQSSTDTQYF; V: TRBV7-3; J: TRBJ2-3; size: few; D: NA
DNA: TGTGCCATCAGTGAGGGAGGAAGCACAGATACGCAGTATTTT; CDR3: CAISEGGSTDTQYF; V: TRBV10-3; J: TRBJ2-3; size: few; D: NA
DNA: TGTGCCAGCAACCTGGGGGCCAAGTCCTTATACCCCTACGAGCAGTACTTC; CDR3: CASNLGAKSLYPYEQYF; V: TRBV11-3; J: TRBJ2-7; size: few; D: NA
DNA: TGCGCCAGCAGCCAGGGTACCGGGACAGTGCTCTACGAGCAGTACTTC; CDR3: CASSQGTGTVLYEQYF; V: TRBV4-3; J: TRBJ2-7; size: few; D: TRBD1
DNA: TGTGCCAGCAGCCACCGACCCCCCCGACACAATGAGCAGTTCTTC; CDR3: CASSHRPPRHNEQFF; V: TRBV14; J: TRBJ2-1; size: few; D: NA
DNA: TGCAGTGCCACCCGGATACTCGAACACGAGCAGTACTTC; CDR3: CSATRILEHEQYF; V: TRBV20-1; J: TRBJ2-7; size: many; D: NA
DNA: TGCGCCAGCAACCGACAGGGATTGAGTTCACCCCTCCACTTT; CDR3: CASNRQGLSSPLHF; V: TRBV10-2; J: TRBJ1-6; size: many; D: TRBD1
DNA: TGTGCCATCAGCCCAAATGACTACACAGGGCTGAACACTGAAGCTTTCTTT; CDR3: CAISPNDYTGLNTEAFF; V: TRBV10-3; J: TRBJ1-1; size: NA; D: NA
DNA: TGCAGCGTTGGGTGGAGGCTAGCGGGGCACAATGAGCAGTTCTTC; CDR3: CSVGWRLAGHNEQFF; V: TRBV29-1; J: TRBJ2-1; size: NA; D: TRBD2
DNA: TGTGCCAGCAGCGTAAGTTCCGGTAGCGGGGGTGTGGAGACCCAGTACTTC; CDR3: CASSVSSGSGGVETQYF; V: TRBV9; J: TRBJ2-5; size: NA; D: TRBD2
DNA: TGTGCCAGCGAAAATCGACAGAAATCTAATGAAAAACTGTTTTTT; CDR3: CASENRQKSNEKLFF; V: TRBV4-2; J: TRBJ1-4; size: many; D: NA
DNA: TGCAGTGCTAGAGATCAGGAGCGGGGCACAGATACGCAGTATTTT; CDR3: CSARDQERGTDTQYF; V: TRBV20-1; J: TRBJ2-3; size: NA; D: NA
DNA: TGTGCCAGCAGCTTACAAACACAGGGTTCGGAGACCCAGTACTTC; CDR3: CASSLQTQGSETQYF; V: TRBV7-8; J: TRBJ2-5; size: few; D: NA
DNA: TGTGCCAGCTCGCCAAGACAGGGCAAGACTGAAGCTTTCTTT; CDR3: CASSPRQGKTEAFF; V: TRBV18; J: TRBJ1-1; size: NA; D: TRBD1
DNA: TGTGCCAGCAGCTTGGGACAGTTTCAGGGGGCCTACGAGCAGTACTTC; CDR3: CASSLGQFQGAYEQYF; V: TRBV11-1; J: TRBJ2-7; size: few; D: TRBD1
DNA: TGTGCCACCAGTGATTGGACTAGCGGGGGGGGGCATGAGCAGTTCTTC; CDR3: CATSDWTSGGGHEQFF; V: TRBV24-1; J: TRBJ2-1; size: NA; D: TRBD2
DNA: TGTGCCAGCAGCCCCTTCGGGAGGTATGGCTACACCTTC; CDR3: CASSPFGRYGYTF; V: TRBV11-2; J: TRBJ1-2; size: NA; D: NA
DNA: TGCAGTGCTGGAAACCAAGACCGCACAGATACGCAGTATTTT; CDR3: CSAGNQDRTDTQYF; V: TRBV20-1; J: TRBJ2-3; size: few; D: NA
DNA: TGTGCCAGCAGCCACCAGACAGGTTGGAACACTGAAGCTTTCTTT; CDR3: CASSHQTGWNTEAFF; V: TRBV3-1; J: TRBJ1-1; size: few; D: NA
DNA: TGCAGTGCTGGGACTTATATGGGCGCTGAAGCTTTCTTT; CDR3: CSAGTYMGAEAFF; V: TRBV20-1; J: TRBJ1-1; size: NA; D: NA
DNA: TGTGCCAGCAGTTTTCACGGACTCTCAAGCACAGATACGCAGTATTTT; CDR3: CASSFHGLSSTDTQYF; V: TRBV12-3/TRBV12-4; J: TRBJ2-3; size: NA; D: NA
DNA: TGTGCCACCAGCCAGCGTCGGGGGGGCAATTCACCCCTCCACTTT; CDR3: CATSQRRGGNSPLHF; V: TRBV3-1; J: TRBJ1-6; size: NA; D: NA
DNA: TGTGCCAGCAGTATGAGTGGAGGAGAGACCCAGTACTTC; CDR3: CASSMSGGETQYF; V: TRBV12-3/TRBV12-4; J: TRBJ2-5; size: few; D: NA
DNA: TGCAGTGCTAGAATCCCTAGTCTAGGGATAGGCAATGAGCAGTTCTTC; CDR3: CSARIPSLGIGNEQFF; V: TRBV20-1; J: TRBJ2-1; size: few; D: NA
DNA: TGCAGTGCTAGCCTAGTTGGCACAGATACGCAGTATTTT; CDR3: CSASLVGTDTQYF; V: TRBV20-1; J: TRBJ2-3; size: NA; D: NA
DNA: TGTGCCAGCAGTTTCTTGGTGAGGGGAATGAATGAGCAGTTCTTC; CDR3: CASSFLVRGMNEQFF; V: TRBV6-2/TRBV6-3; J: TRBJ2-1; size: many; D: NA
DNA: TGTGCCAGCAGCATCGGGCTGAACTATGGCTACACCTTC; CDR3: CASSIGLNYGYTF; V: TRBV14; J: TRBJ1-2; size: NA; D: NA
DNA: TGCGCCAGCAGCCACTTAGGCCCCATGGAGGCTGGAAACACCATATATTTT; CDR3: CASSHLGPMEAGNTIYF; V: TRBV5-1; J: TRBJ1-3; size: few; D: NA
DNA: TGTGCCAGCAGTTTCGGGGGACTAGGAGAGACCCAGTACTTC; CDR3: CASSFGGLGETQYF; V: TRBV7-9; J: TRBJ2-5; size: many; D: TRBD2
DNA: TGCAGCGAGGGACACTACAATGAGCAGTTCTTC; CDR3: CSEGHYNEQFF; V: TRBV29-1; J: TRBJ2-1; size: many; D: NA
DNA: TGTGCCAGCAGCCGTATAGCGGGGGGGTCCAATGAGCAGTTCTTC; CDR3: CASSRIAGGSNEQFF; V: TRBV7-9; J: TRBJ2-1; size: few; D: TRBD2
DNA: TGTGCCAGCAGCGCTTCGGGGGGGGCCAAAAACATTCAGTACTTC; CDR3: CASSASGGAKNIQYF; V: TRBV7-8; J: TRBJ2-4; size: few; D: TRBD2
DNA: TGTGCCAGCAGCTTAACCGGTGAAAAACTGTTTTTT; CDR3: CASSLTGEKLFF; V: TRBV7-3; J: TRBJ1-4; size: NA; D: NA
DNA: TGTGCCAGTACCGACACAGCAACTGGAAACACCATATATTTT; CDR3: CASTDTATGNTIYF; V: TRBV19; J: TRBJ1-3; size: NA; D: NA
DNA: TGTGCCAGCAGCTTAGTTAGATTCTATGGCTACACCTTC; CDR3: CASSLVRFYGYTF; V: TRBV7-2; J: TRBJ1-2; size: NA; D: NA
DNA: TGTGCCAGCAGTGATCGGTCTAGCGGGAGGCACGAGCAGTTCTTC; CDR3: CASSDRSSGRHEQFF; V: TRBV2; J: TRBJ2-1; size: few; D: TRBD2
DNA: TGTGCCAGCTGCCAGCGGGGGGGCAATGAGCAGTTCTTC; CDR3: CASCQRGGNEQFF; V: TRBV3-1; J: TRBJ2-1; size: NA; D: TRBD2
DNA: TGCGCCAGCAGCCACCAGGGGCAAGAGACCCAGTACTTC; CDR3: CASSHQGQETQYF; V: TRBV4-1; J: TRBJ2-5; size: many; D: NA
DNA: TGCAGCGTCCTAAGCTGGGGATACTCTGATACGCAGTATTTT; CDR3: CSVLSWGYSDTQYF; V: TRBV29-1; J: TRBJ2-3; size: few; D: NA
DNA: TGTGCCAGCAGCCCTGGCAGCCCAGGAGAGACCCAGTACTTC; CDR3: CASSPGSPGETQYF; V: TRBV11-2; J: TRBJ2-5; size: few; D: NA
DNA: TGTGCCAGCAGTTACGGGAATAGCAATCAGCCCCAGCATTTT; CDR3: CASSYGNSNQPQHF; V: TRBV6-5; J: TRBJ1-5; size: few; D: NA